These 22 T cell receptor beta chains were all obtained from the same sample, sequenced in a study of identical twins. TCRdb analysed the 5' RACE reads with MiXCR anew, one entry per CDR3 protein. The sample gives approximately 300,000 distinct CDR3 sequences, nearly 9.5% of which show up once; roughly 6.8% is in the top ten. The sample also formed part of further work on yellow fever vaccine responses in identical twins.

Sequenced material: CD8+ T cells sorted from blood. The origin of the receptors is a young woman in good health.

This clonotype showed up just a few times. This chain connects TRBV20-1 to TRBJ2-1, with D unclear. CDR3 length: 13 amino acids. Between the trimmed V and J ends, which lost 1 base and 4 bases, there was a span of 8 bases. Looked up from germline, CDR1 is DFQATT and CDR2 is SNEGSKA (reference sequence). CDR3 amino acids: CSARGLEYNEQFF. The CDR3 coding sequence is TGCAGTGCTAGAGGACTGGAATACAATGAGCAGTTCTTC.

There are many counts of this clonotype. This sequence joins TRBV6-5 and TRBJ2-5; tentative D call: TRBD2 (5 bases). This CDR3 has 15 amino acids. Germline CDR1 and CDR2: MNHEY and SVGAGI. The ends were cut back, 0 bases at V and 5 bases at J, with 13 bases in the middle. CDR3 bases: TGTGCCAGCAGTTACTCGTCGACCAGAGGGGAGACCCAGTACTTC. Amino acids: CASSYSSTRGETQYF.

The chain joins TRBV7-9 to TRBJ2-3; 11 bases fit TRBD2. Germline-derived CDR1 and CDR2 are SEHNR and FQNEAQ (reference sequence). The CDR3 runs to 16 residues. J gave up 6 bases and V 4 bases, and 9 bases lay outside the gene matches. In DNA, the CDR3 is TGTGCCAGCAGCTCTTTTAGCGGGGGGGCCAGGGATACGCAGTATTTT. This encodes CASSSFSGGARDTQYF.

This clonotype has ten or more counts. V gene TRBV12-3 or TRBV12-4 combines with J gene TRBJ2-1; 10 nucleotides match TRBD2. This CDR3 spans 17 amino acids. V dropped 8 bases and J dropped 5; count of bases not matched to a gene: 15. In DNA form, the CDR3 reads TGTGCCAGCGGTAGTTCTAGCGGGAGTAATTGGGACAATGAGCAGTTCTTC. Translating it yields CASGSSSGSNWDNEQFF.

This clonotype showed up many times. The rearrangement uses TRBV25-1 and TRBJ2-5, with 9 positions matching TRBD2. The junction had 11 bases not matched to a gene; V was cut back by 4 bases and J by 5 bases. CDR1 is MGHDK, CDR2 SYGVNS, per germline. The CDR3 consists of 16 residues. CDR3 region: CASSGPSSGVHETQYF. Here the CDR3 DNA reads TGTGCCAGCAGTGGCCCTTCTAGCGGGGTTCACGAGACCCAGTACTTC.

This clonotype was observed a handful of times. This chain joins TRBV13 and TRBJ2-3, with 9 bases matching TRBD2. The CDR3 spans 15 residues. V was pared by 4 bases and J by 5 bases, with 7 bases of the junction left unmatched. CDR1 and CDR2 from the germline V gene are PRHDT and FYEKMQ (reference sequence). For the CDR3, the DNA is TGTGCCAGCAGCTCCCCGACTAGCGGAGTAGATACGCAGTATTTT. It translates to CASSSPTSGVDTQYF.

This clonotype has a handful of counts. The rearrangement links TRBV15 to TRBJ2-1; 12 bases fit TRBD2. The trim removed 0 bases at V and 5 bases at J, leaving 2 bases unmatched. The CDR3 contains 16 residues. Germline CDR1 and CDR2: LNHNV and YYDKDF (reference sequence). CDR3 coding DNA: TGTGCCACCAGCAGAGATCCTAGCGGGGGGGACAATGAGCAGTTCTTC. Its translation is CATSRDPSGGDNEQFF.

The V and J genes are TRBV20-1 and TRBJ2-7, with D tentatively TRBD1 (6 bases). Germline values: CDR1 DFQATT, CDR2 SNEGSKA (reference sequence). The CDR3 sequence is 18 residues long. Trimming removed 7 bases from V and 0 bases from J, with 28 bases in between. The CDR3 coding sequence is TGCAGTGTTCACCAACCTTACTATGACAGGTCCAGCTCCTACGAGCAGTACTTC. Amino acids: CSVHQPYYDRSSSYEQYF.

A few counts support this clonotype. The chain uses TRBV7-9 and TRBJ2-7; possibly TRBD1 or TRBD2 for D (5 bases each). The CDR3 totals 13 residues. CDR1 and CDR2 from the germline V gene are SEHNR and FQNEAQ (reference sequence). Trimming left V 6 bases short and J 2 bases short, with 11 bases between. The chain's CDR3 is CASRGEPTYEQYF. The CDR3, as DNA: TGTGCCAGCAGGGGGGAACCAACCTACGAGCAGTACTTC. The full variable domain, with the rest looked up from reference TRBV7-9 and TRBJ2-7, is DTGVSQNPRHKITKRGQNVTFRCDPISEHNRLYWYRQTLGQGPEFLTYFQNEAQLEKSRLLSDRFSAERPKGSFSTLEIQRTEQGDSAMYLCASRGEPTYEQYFGPGTRLTVT.

This clonotype has more than one count but fewer than ten. The J gene is TRBJ2-2, the V gene TRBV7-9, with unresolved D. The germline V gene encodes CDR1 SEHNR and CDR2 FQNEAQ (reference sequence). CDR3 length: 15 residues. The ends were cut back, 4 bases at V and 2 bases at J, with 11 bases in the middle. CDR3 nucleotide sequence: TGTGCCAGCAGCTCGCCGGGCCTCAACACCGGGGAGCTGTTTTTT. This encodes CASSSPGLNTGELFF.

This clonotype was picked up many times. This chain joins TRBV27 and TRBJ2-1; TRBD2 matches 7 bases. The germline CDR1 and CDR2 sequences are MNHEY and SMNVEV (reference sequence). This CDR3 has 15 residues. The junction had 9 bases not matched to a gene; V was cut back by 6 bases and J by 4 bases. The CDR3 protein is CASSLNGGGYNEQFF. The CDR3 DNA reads as TGTGCCAGCAGCCTGAATGGGGGGGGTTACAATGAGCAGTTCTTC.

The sample holds many counts of this clonotype. The chain carries TRBV3-1 and TRBJ2-1, with D unresolved. Germline CDR1 reads LGHDT; CDR2 reads YNNKEL (reference sequence). Trimming shortened V by 0 bases and J by 1 base, and 10 bases separated the two germline ends. The CDR3 covers 16 residues. The CDR3 loop is CASSQDFGGSYNEQFF. As DNA, the CDR3 is TGTGCCAGCAGCCAAGACTTTGGCGGATCCTACAATGAGCAGTTCTTC.

This clonotype was seen only a few times. The chain uses TRBV7-9 and TRBJ2-7, with a possible D match to TRBD1 (5 bases). Trimming took 5 bases from V and 3 from J, leaving 11 bases between them. Germline V gives CDR1 SEHNR, CDR2 FQNEAQ (reference sequence). This CDR3 region has 13 residues. CDR3 DNA sequence: TGTGCCAGCAGCCCCAAGGGGTACTACGAGCAGTACTTC. It yields the protein CASSPKGYYEQYF.

This clonotype turned up a few times. This sequence joins TRBV24-1 and TRBJ2-1; D might be TRBD2 (5 bases). This CDR3 has 16 residues. Germline CDR1 KGHDR, CDR2 SFDVKD. The V and J ends lost 4 bases and 0 bases respectively, with 12 bases between them. CDR3 sequence: CATSDPDYHSYNEQFF. Written as DNA, the CDR3 is TGTGCCACCAGTGACCCTGACTACCACTCCTACAATGAGCAGTTCTTC.

The V call is TRBV14, the J call TRBJ2-7, with unresolved D. Between the trimmed V and J ends, which lost 5 bases and 3 bases, there was a span of 11 bases. In germline, CDR1 is SGHDN, CDR2 FVKESK. There are 13 residues in the CDR3. As DNA, the CDR3 is TGTGCCAGCAGCTTCTTGGGTCTCTACGAGCAGTACTTC. Translation: CASSFLGLYEQYF.

This clonotype has ten or more counts. This chain connects TRBV20-1 to TRBJ1-1; 7 positions agree with TRBD1. Per the germline V gene, CDR1 is DFQATT and CDR2 is SNEGSKA (reference sequence). The junction had 10 bases not matched to a gene; V was cut back by 8 bases and J by 4 bases. This CDR3 is 13 amino acids long. The CDR3 spells CSLGATGPTEAFF. As DNA, the CDR3 is TGCAGTCTAGGAGCGACAGGGCCCACTGAAGCTTTCTTT.

The rearrangement links TRBV11-1 to TRBJ2-5; TRBD2 is a possible D gene (7 bases). Trimming shortened V by 6 bases and J by 2 bases, and 19 bases separated the two germline ends. In germline, CDR1 is SGHAT, CDR2 FQDESV (reference sequence). The CDR3 extends over 16 amino acids. The CDR3 sequence is CASRHVTGGPQETQYF. The DNA of the CDR3 is TGTGCCAGCAGGCACGTAACGGGGGGCCCACAAGAGACCCAGTACTTC.

This clonotype was counted many times. The genes are TRBV2 and TRBJ2-7, with D hard to call. The CDR3 runs 15 residues. The germline V gene has CDR1 SNHLY and CDR2 FYNNEI. Trimming cost V 2 bases and J 2 bases, with 13 bases left between them. The CDR3 region has the DNA TGTGCCAGCAGTGAACATGCCGACTCAACCTACGAGCAGTACTTC. It encodes CASSEHADSTYEQYF.

The J gene is TRBJ2-7, the V gene TRBV9, with a possible D match to TRBD1 (7 bases). Per the germline V gene, CDR1 is SGDLS and CDR2 is YYNGEE. This CDR3 contains 12 residues. V was shortened by 3 bases and J by 6 bases, with 10 bases between the two germline ends. CDR3 loop: CASSAQGGEQYF. CDR3 coding DNA: TGTGCCAGCAGCGCCCAGGGGGGCGAGCAGTACTTC.

This clonotype came up many times. V gene TRBV3-1 combines with J gene TRBJ2-2, with 7 bases lining up with TRBD1. This CDR3 comprises 15 residues. The germline CDR1 and CDR2 sequences are LGHDT and YNNKEL (reference sequence). The V segment lost 3 bases and the J segment 6 bases; nucleotides outside the gene matches: 7. The CDR3: CASSHDYRGSGELFF. The CDR3 DNA follows: TGTGCCAGCAGCCACGACTACAGGGGTTCCGGGGAGCTGTTTTTT.

The chain has TRBV30 and TRBJ2-1; D ambiguous. This CDR3 contains 11 residues. The ends were cut back, 2 bases at V and 7 bases at J, with 6 bases in the middle. Germline lookup yields CDR1 GTSNPN and CDR2 SVGIG (reference sequence). CDR3 coding DNA: TGTGCCTGGAGTTGGGGTAATGAGCAGTTCTTC. Amino acid sequence: CAWSWGNEQFF.

This clonotype was picked up a small number of times. The rearrangement links TRBV20-1 to TRBJ2-7; D is perhaps TRBD1 or TRBD2 (5 bases each). Trimming cost V 5 bases and J 3 bases, with 17 bases left between them. The germline CDR1 and CDR2 sequences are DFQATT and SNEGSKA (reference sequence). The CDR3 covers 14 residues. The CDR3 DNA follows: TGCAGTGCTGGCCCAAGAGGGACGATCTACGAGCAGTACTTC. It specifies CSAGPRGTIYEQYF.